This T cell receptor (beta chain) was retrieved from a study of blood T cells in healthy people across ages. This CDR3 has 15 residues. Trimming removed 0 bases from V and 0 bases from J, with 6 bases in between. Germline CDR1 and CDR2: LGHDT and YNNKEL (reference sequence). The sample, around 10 milliliters of peripheral blood, was drawn from each donor. For the second PCR, which ran for about 6 to 11 cycles, a sample-barcoded 5' primer and a J-beta primer mix were used. There were at least 2.5 million CDR3-containing paired-end reads obtained from each sample. A single record per CDR3 protein comes from TCRdb applying MiXCR to the 5' RACE reads. Among some 780,000 distinct CDR3 sequences listed, approximately 60% were seen once.

This clonotype was sampled from a man aged 35 to 55 in good health. The chain has TRBV3-1 and TRBJ2-4; unclear D gene. Specimen: blood. CDR3 amino acids: CASSQDLRAKNIQYF. The CDR3 DNA reads as TGTGCCAGCAGCCAAGATCTCAGAGCCAAAAACATTCAGTACTTC.